These T cell receptor beta chains were read from a single sample in a study of identical twins. In TCRdb, the 5' RACE reads were re-called with MiXCR into one record per CDR3 protein. The table shows 520,000 or so distinct CDR3 sequences, with about 20% occurring only once. These data also featured in a second study, about T cells expressing NK-cell markers.

The sequencing input was CD4+ T cells sorted from blood. These TCRs come from a woman aged 18-30 years in good health. Both conserved end residues are part of each CDR3. The D gene is left open where the match is weak. Size tells how often a clone was seen (once, few, many) or the class of an expanded clone, and some rows leave it out.

j_gene	d_gene	v_gene	abundance	CDR3aa	CDR3nt
TRBJ2-5	.	TRBV5-1	few	CASSLQVSETQYF	TGCGCCAGCAGCTTGCAGGTTTCCGAGACCCAGTACTTC
TRBJ2-3	TRBD2	TRBV9	.	CASSPSVGRVTDTQYF	TGTGCCAGCAGCCCCTCGGTCGGGAGGGTCACAGATACGCAGTATTTT
TRBJ2-7	TRBD2	TRBV20-1	.	CSAGAGREQYF	TGCAGTGCTGGGGCCGGGAGGGAGCAGTACTTC
TRBJ2-1	TRBD2	TRBV5-1	.	CASSLGVAGVGEQFF	TGCGCCAGCAGCCTCGGAGTAGCGGGGGTAGGTGAGCAGTTCTTC
TRBJ2-7	TRBD1	TRBV6-5	.	CASSYSDRRTYEQYF	TGTGCCAGCAGTTACTCGGACAGGCGCACCTACGAGCAGTACTTC
TRBJ2-5	TRBD1	TRBV9	.	CASSHGQGPETQYF	TGTGCCAGCAGCCATGGACAGGGTCCAGAGACCCAGTACTTC
TRBJ1-2	.	TRBV5-5	few	CASSLIQGRYGYTF	TGTGCCAGCAGCTTAATACAGGGTCGCTATGGCTACACCTTC
TRBJ2-7	.	TRBV7-9	.	CASSHIGRGYEQYF	TGTGCCAGCAGCCACATAGGACGGGGATACGAGCAGTACTTC
TRBJ2-3	.	TRBV5-1	few	CASSIDRDTQYF	TGCGCCAGCAGCATTGACCGAGATACGCAGTATTTT
TRBJ2-7	TRBD2	TRBV5-1	many	CASSLSPGTNHEQYF	TGCGCCAGCAGCTTATCTCCCGGGACTAACCACGAGCAGTACTTC
TRBJ2-1	TRBD2	TRBV7-9	.	CASSRKAGTSYNEQFF	TGTGCCAGCAGCCGCAAAGCGGGAACGTCCTACAATGAGCAGTTCTTC
TRBJ1-1	TRBD1	TRBV29-1	.	CSVSRQGGMNTEAFF	TGCAGCGTATCCCGACAGGGGGGAATGAACACTGAAGCTTTCTTT
TRBJ1-4	TRBD1	TRBV5-5	few	CASSFPGGRDEKLFF	TGTGCCAGCAGCTTTCCAGGGGGCAGGGATGAAAAACTGTTTTTT
TRBJ2-7	TRBD2	TRBV5-1	.	CASSHVSGRVGYEQYF	TGCGCCAGCAGCCATGTTAGCGGGAGAGTGGGCTACGAGCAGTACTTC
TRBJ1-1	TRBD1	TRBV12-3/TRBV12-4	many	CASTRGAGQGGAEAFF	TGTGCCAGCACCCGAGGGGCGGGACAGGGAGGGGCTGAAGCTTTCTTT
TRBJ2-1	TRBD2	TRBV6-1	.	CASSRLAGLVNEQFF	TGTGCCAGCAGTCGACTAGCGGGATTGGTCAATGAGCAGTTCTTC
TRBJ2-7	.	TRBV15	.	CATSRAKGSYEQYF	TGTGCCACCAGCAGAGCGAAAGGATCCTACGAGCAGTACTTC
TRBJ1-2	TRBD1	TRBV12-3/TRBV12-4	few	CASTGTASYGYTF	TGTGCCAGCACCGGGACAGCGAGCTATGGCTACACCTTC
TRBJ2-3	.	TRBV6-1	few	CASSGGLARPDTQYF	TGTGCCAGCAGCGGCGGGCTAGCTCGTCCAGATACGCAGTATTTT
TRBJ1-2	.	TRBV12-3/TRBV12-4	many	CASSLGGGPGYTF	TGTGCCAGCAGTTTGGGAGGGGGGCCTGGCTACACCTTC
TRBJ2-5	TRBD2	TRBV20-1	.	CSARTSGGAGKTQYF	TGCAGTGCTAGAACGAGCGGGGGGGCCGGAAAGACCCAGTACTTC
TRBJ1-1	.	TRBV2	.	CASRYSGDTAFF	TGTGCCAGCAGATACTCAGGGGATACGGCTTTCTTT
TRBJ2-7	.	TRBV6-5	few	CASSYSHWQVTYEQYF	TGTGCCAGCAGTTACTCACATTGGCAGGTGACCTACGAGCAGTACTTC
TRBJ2-2	.	TRBV5-1	.	CASSLDGPSNTGELFF	TGCGCCAGCAGCTTGGACGGGCCCTCGAACACCGGGGAGCTGTTTTTT
TRBJ1-6	.	TRBV20-1	few	CSARGGISYNSPLHF	TGCAGTGCTAGAGGAGGTATCTCCTATAATTCACCCCTCCACTTT